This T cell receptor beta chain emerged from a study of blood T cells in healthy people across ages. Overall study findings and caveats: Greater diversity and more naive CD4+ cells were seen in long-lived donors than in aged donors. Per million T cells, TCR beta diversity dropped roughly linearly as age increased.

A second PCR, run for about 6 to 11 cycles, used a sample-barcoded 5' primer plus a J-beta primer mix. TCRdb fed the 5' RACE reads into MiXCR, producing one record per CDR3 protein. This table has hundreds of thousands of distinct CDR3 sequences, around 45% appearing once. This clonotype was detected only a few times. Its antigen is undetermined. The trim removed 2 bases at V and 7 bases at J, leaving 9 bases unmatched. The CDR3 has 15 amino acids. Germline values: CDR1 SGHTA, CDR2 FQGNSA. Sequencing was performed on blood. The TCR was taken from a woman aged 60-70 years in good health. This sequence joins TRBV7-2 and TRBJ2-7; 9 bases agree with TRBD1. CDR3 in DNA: TGTGCCAGCAGCTTATTTGGACAGGGGACGGGAGAGCAGTACTTC. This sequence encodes CASSLFGQGTGEQYF.